The entry below gives a single T cell receptor (beta chain) sequence along with its context. Its target is not known. This sample is part of a study of T cells in Graves' hyperthyroidism and ophthalmopathy. Study observations and caveats: Ophthalmopathy, as predicted by the model, came a median 6.5 months after the prediction. Most expanded thyroid clonotypes above 0.001 also appeared in blood.

Exclusion of a patient resulted from uncontrolled infection, other autoimmune disease, pregnancy or lactation. Germline loops: CDR1 SQVTM, CDR2 ANQGSEA. V lost 2 bases and J lost 2, with 7 bases in between. The CDR3 length is 12 residues. TCR beta CDR3 region amplification was performed from RNA transcripts. In the first-round RT-PCR of the TCR CDR3, the HTBI primer set was used. One entry per CDR3 protein results from TCRdb running MiXCR on the multiplex PCR reads. Of more than 500,000 distinct CDR3 sequences listed, 46% are singletons. Input material: peripheral blood or thyroid tissue (not recorded which). The rearrangement uses TRBV29-1 and TRBJ2-7; D call uncertain. The clonotype was recovered from an adult woman with Graves' disease, either hyperthyroidism or ophthalmopathy (not recorded which). The CDR3 bases are TGCAGCGTTGAATCCAGGACCTACGAGCAGTACTTC. The encoded protein is CSVESRTYEQYF.